These 29 T cell receptor beta chains were all obtained from the same sample, sequenced in a study of T cell responses to AZD1222 COVID-19 vaccine. The assay was immunoSEQ multiplex PCR, and TCRdb's table has in-frame clones only and misses some. Among 65,000 to 70,000 clones listed, about 88% were seen once. The sequencing here drew on peripheral blood, taken on day 0 of AZD1222 vaccination. The origin of the receptors is an adult in good health.

The rearrangement joins TRBV4-2 to TRBJ1-3; D is unclear. V gave up 4 bases and J gave up 4 bases, with 17 bases separating them. In germline, CDR1 is LGHNA, CDR2 YNFKEQ. This CDR3 region has 16 residues. The CDR3 DNA follows: TGTGCCAGCAGCCTACCAGGCCCAACGGGAGGAAACACCATATATTTT. Protein sequence: CASSLPGPTGGNTIYF.

The V and J genes are TRBV29-1 and TRBJ1-2; weak D call: TRBD1 (5 bases). V was shortened by 7 bases and J by 1 base, with 16 bases between the two germline ends. Germline V gives CDR1 SQVTM, CDR2 ANQGSEA. The CDR3 consists of 14 residues. CDR3 in DNA: TGCAGCGCTGACAGACATACGGATAACTATGGCTACACCTTC. The encoded protein is CSADRHTDNYGYTF.

This clone appeared a few times. The V and J genes are TRBV6-5 and TRBJ1-5; no clear D. The germline V and J ends were trimmed by 7 bases and 0 bases, with 10 bases remaining between them. Germline values: CDR1 MNHEY, CDR2 SVGAGI. This CDR3 spans 14 amino acids. Here the CDR3 reads CASNDRHSNQPQHF. Here the CDR3 DNA reads TGTGCCAGCAACGACCGGCATAGCAATCAGCCCCAGCATTTT.

The CDR3 DNA is TGCGCCAGCAGCTCGGGGGACGTAACAGGGGGTATCTATGGCTACACCTTC. Translated: CASSSGDVTGGIYGYTF. The J gene is TRBJ1-2, the V gene TRBV5-1; 8 positions agree with TRBD1. The CDR3 consists of 17 residues. Looked up from germline, CDR1 is SGHRS and CDR2 is YFSETQ. J lost 4 bases, V lost 3 bases, and 14 bases had no gene match.

The chain carries TRBV5-1 and TRBJ1-2; D is uncertain. The germline V gene has CDR1 SGHRS and CDR2 YFSETQ. CDR3 length: 13 amino acids. The V end lost 0 bases, the J end lost 6 bases, and 9 bases lay between the germline ends. CDR3 DNA: TGCGCCAGCAGCTTGGGGGTGTACGATGGCTACACCTTC. It translates to CASSLGVYDGYTF. The full variable domain, rest sourced from reference TRBV5-1 and TRBJ1-2, is KAGVTQTPRYLIKTRGQQVTLSCSPISGHRSVSWYQQTPGQGLQFLFEYFSETQRNKGNFPGRFSGRQFSNSRSEMNVSTLELGDSALYLCASSLGVYDGYTFGSGTRLTVV.

In its sample, this clone was seen once. This chain links TRBV7-2 with TRBJ2-5, with TRBD1 matching 9 bases. V was clipped by 5 bases and J by 4 bases; unmatched bases: 5. CDR3 length: 14 residues. Germline lookup yields CDR1 SGHTA and CDR2 FQGNSA. The CDR3 reads CASSETGGGETQYF. The CDR3 coding sequence is TGTGCCAGCAGCGAAACAGGGGGCGGAGAGACCCAGTACTTC.

Details on this clone: One end of the junction is discordant with germline, which a read error may explain. This chain uses TRBV7-2 with TRBJ1-2; the D is unclear. The CDR3 has 13 residues. CDR1 and CDR2 (germline): SGHTA, FQGNSA. Here the CDR3 DNA reads TGTGCCAGCAGCTTAGGAACCGGGGAGGGAAGGGACTTC. It specifies CASSLGTGEGRDF.

This CDR3 is CATSRVVPRLAGGLRRQFF. CDR3 nucleotide sequence: TGTGCCACCAGCAGAGTAGTTCCAAGACTAGCGGGGGGCCTCAGACGGCAGTTCTTC. V is TRBV15 and J is TRBJ2-1; 13 bases line up with TRBD2. CDR1 and CDR2 from the germline V gene are LNHNV and YYDKDF (reference sequence). V shed 1 base, J shed 12 bases, and the junction held 18 bases outside the gene matches. The CDR3 is 19 residues long.

The J gene is TRBJ1-2, the V gene TRBV7-9, with a tentative D call TRBD1 (5 bases). The CDR3 has 15 residues. Trimming stripped 0 bases from V and 0 bases from J, with 8 bases between. The germline V gene has CDR1 SEHNR and CDR2 FQNEAQ (reference sequence). The CDR3 DNA sequence: TGTGCCAGCAGCTTAGCGTGGGGGGCTAACTATGGCTACACCTTC. It translates to CASSLAWGANYGYTF.

The V gene is TRBV7-9, the J gene TRBJ1-1; D call uncertain. Germline CDR1 reads SEHNR; CDR2 reads FQNEAQ (reference sequence). CDR3 size: 13 residues. V was pared by 6 bases and J by 2 bases, with 10 bases between. CDR3 region: CASRQKLNTEAFF. The DNA for the CDR3 is TGTGCCAGCAGACAGAAGTTAAACACTGAAGCTTTCTTT.

This chain links TRBV11-3 with TRBJ2-1; 7 bases fit TRBD2. Germline V lookup: CDR1 SGHNT, CDR2 YENEEA. Trimming removed 6 bases from V and 0 bases from J; junction bases left unmatched: 8. The CDR3 has 16 residues. CDR3 protein: CASSPLASSSYNEQFF. CDR3 DNA sequence: TGTGCCAGCAGTCCACTAGCGTCCAGCTCCTACAATGAGCAGTTCTTC. Using reference TRBV11-3 and TRBJ2-1 for the parts outside the CDR3, the full variable domain is EAGVVQSPRYKIIEKKQPVAFWCNPISGHNTLYWYLQNLGQGPELLIRYENEEAVDDSQLPKDRFSAERLKGVDSTLKIQPAELGDSAVYLCASSPLASSSYNEQFFGPGTRLTVL.

The chain carries TRBV29-1 and TRBJ2-7; the match to TRBD2 covers 8 bases. Germline V lookup: CDR1 SQVTM, CDR2 ANQGSEA. The CDR3 consists of 12 residues. V trimming: 7 bases; J trimming: 6 bases; junction bases outside the gene matches: 8. The CDR3 reads CSARAGAVEQYF. The CDR3 region has the DNA TGCAGCGCCCGAGCGGGAGCAGTCGAGCAGTACTTC.

This chain connects TRBV18 to TRBJ2-3, with TRBD1 identical over 7 bases. V was clipped by 6 bases and J by 2 bases; unmatched bases: 5. The CDR3 contains 14 residues. Germline loops: CDR1 KGHSH, CDR2 LQKENI. CDR3 nucleotide sequence: TGTGCCAGCTCTACACAGGGGCACACAGATACGCAGTATTTT. It codes for CASSTQGHTDTQYF.

The CDR3: CASSPPYRGTEAFF. For the CDR3, the DNA is TGTGCCAGCTCACCACCGTACAGGGGGACTGAAGCTTTCTTT. The rearrangement joins TRBV18 to TRBJ1-1, with 8 bases identical to TRBD1. V lost 0 bases to trimming and J lost 5 bases; unmatched junction nucleotides: 2. The CDR3 sequence is 14 residues long. The germline CDR1 and CDR2 sequences are KGHSH and LQKENI. The complete variable domain, with remaining parts taken from reference TRBV18 and TRBJ1-1, reads NAGVMQNPRHLVRRRGQEARLRCSPMKGHSHVYWYRQLPEEGLKFMVYLQKENIIDESGMPKERFSAEFPKEGPSILRIQQVVRGDSAAYFCASSPPYRGTEAFFGQGTRLTVV.

CDR3 DNA: TGTGCCAGCAGTGATTCCCGGACGGACCCCTCCTACAATGAGCAGTTCTTC. Protein: CASSDSRTDPSYNEQFF. The chain couples TRBV2 to TRBJ2-1; unclear D gene. CDR3 length: 17 residues. Per the germline V gene, CDR1 is SNHLY and CDR2 is FYNNEI. V was cut by 3 bases and J by 0 bases, with 15 bases left in between.

As for this clone: An end of the junction differs from the germline gene, which may be a read error. The chain is built from TRBV7-9 and TRBJ1-3; TRBD1 matches 7 bases. The CDR3 sequence is 14 residues long. Germline lookup yields CDR1 SEHNR and CDR2 FQNEAQ (reference sequence). In DNA, the CDR3 is TGTGCCAGCAGCTCCCCAGGGGGAGGAAGCACCATATATTTT. Translating gives CASSSPGGGSTIYF. The variable domain in full, with the rest retrieved from reference TRBV7-9 and TRBJ1-3, is DTGVSQNPRHKITKRGQNVTFRCDPISEHNRLYWYRQTLGQGPEFLTYFQNEAQLEKSRLLSDRFSAERPKGSFSTLEIQRTEQGDSAMYLCASSSPGGGSTIYFGEGSWLTVV.

V gene TRBV11-2 combines with J gene TRBJ1-2; 8 bases align to TRBD1. The CDR3 contains 15 residues. V gave up 1 base and J gave up 5 bases; unmatched junction bases: 6. The germline gives CDR1 SGHAT, CDR2 FQNNGV. The CDR3 protein is CASSLAWTGRYGYTF. CDR3 coding DNA: TGTGCCAGCAGCTTAGCTTGGACAGGGAGGTATGGCTACACCTTC.

The chain uses TRBV12-5 and TRBJ2-1; possibly TRBD2 for D (5 bases). With 3 bases removed from V and 11 bases from J, the gap between germline ends came to 17 bases. The CDR3 is made up of 14 amino acids. Germline CDR1 and CDR2: LGHNT and FRNRAP. The CDR3 region is CASGFRGPGFQQFF. CDR3 sequence (DNA): TGTGCTAGTGGTTTCCGCGGGCCAGGCTTCCAGCAGTTCTTC.

The chain recombines TRBV27 with TRBJ1-6, with TRBD1 matching over 8 bases. The V gene end was trimmed by 4 bases and the J gene end by 6 bases; junction bases not matched to a gene: 5. The CDR3 has 15 amino acids. Germline V gene data show CDR1 as MNHEY and CDR2 as SMNVEV (reference sequence). In DNA, the CDR3 is TGTGCCAGCAGTTCGCTAGACAGGGGTAATTCACCCCTCCACTTT. Encoded protein: CASSSLDRGNSPLHF.

This clone was counted only a few times. This chain uses TRBV3-1 (or the pseudogene TRBV3-2) with TRBJ2-1, with a tentative D call TRBD2 (6 bases). Germline V gene lookup returns CDR1 LGHDT and CDR2 YNNKEL (reference sequence). This CDR3 has 16 amino acids. The V end was cut by 1 base, the J end by 5 bases, with 15 bases between. The CDR3 is CASSQAPLRLDNEQFF. The CDR3 region has the DNA TGTGCCAGCAGCCAAGCTCCCCTTAGACTAGACAATGAGCAGTTCTTC.

V usage is TRBV4-1 and J usage is TRBJ1-1; D not certain. Deletions cut 3 bases from V and 11 bases from J, with 13 bases between. The CDR3 sequence is 12 residues long. CDR1 is MGHRA, CDR2 YSYEKL, per germline. CDR3 in DNA: TGCGCCAGCAGCCAGGTGACCGGTACGGCTTTCTTT. Its translation is CASSQVTGTAFF.

The chain combines TRBV5-1 with TRBJ2-1, with no clear D. The V end lost 4 bases, the J end lost 0 bases, and 11 bases lay between the germline ends. This CDR3 is 15 amino acids long. Germline V gene data show CDR1 as SGHRS and CDR2 as YFSETQ. Here the CDR3 reads CASSPLVSSYNEQFF. Written as DNA, the CDR3 is TGCGCCAGCAGCCCCCTGGTAAGCTCCTACAATGAGCAGTTCTTC. The whole variable domain, remainder taken from reference TRBV5-1 and TRBJ2-1, is KAGVTQTPRYLIKTRGQQVTLSCSPISGHRSVSWYQQTPGQGLQFLFEYFSETQRNKGNFPGRFSGRQFSNSRSEMNVSTLELGDSALYLCASSPLVSSYNEQFFGPGTRLTVL.

About this clone: This same CDR3 is encoded by further DNA sequences in the sample. The V call is TRBV6-1, the J call TRBJ1-1, with no clear D. This CDR3 spans 14 amino acids. The ends were cut back, 1 base at V and 4 bases at J, with 10 bases in the middle. CDR1 MNHNS and CDR2 SASEGT come from the germline V gene. In DNA form, the CDR3 reads TGTGCCAGCAGTGAAGATTGGGGAAGCACTGAAGCTTTCTTT. Its translation is CASSEDWGSTEAFF.

This chain joins TRBV14 and TRBJ1-2, with D hard to call. CDR1 and CDR2 from the germline V gene are SGHDN and FVKESK. The CDR3 sequence is 11 residues long. Trimming left V 4 bases short and J 6 bases short, with 6 bases between. Here the CDR3 DNA reads TGTGCCAGCAGCCCAGGACATGGCTACACCTTC. Its protein is CASSPGHGYTF.

V usage is TRBV11-2 and J usage is TRBJ2-6; 7 positions agree with TRBD1. The CDR3 has 18 residues. Germline CDR1 SGHAT, CDR2 FQNNGV. Trimming at V came to 3 bases and at J to 0 bases, leaving 8 bases not matched to a gene. The CDR3 DNA follows: TGTGCCAGCAGCTTCCCCTCCCGGGACAGCTCTGGGGCCAACGTCCTGACTTTC. This gives the protein CASSFPSRDSSGANVLTF.

The chain combines TRBV11-2 with TRBJ2-3; TRBD2 agrees at 9 bases. The junction had 10 bases not matched to a gene; V was cut back by 3 bases and J by 6 bases. Germline V gene sequence: CDR1 SGHAT, CDR2 FQNNGV. The CDR3 covers 16 residues. The CDR3 is CASSFGLAGIKDTQYF. In nucleotides, the CDR3 is TGTGCCAGCAGCTTCGGGCTAGCGGGAATAAAGGATACGCAGTATTTT.

The rearrangement joins TRBV16 to TRBJ2-2; possible D gene TRBD2, 5 bases. The germline V and J ends were trimmed by 0 bases and 10 bases, with 9 bases remaining between them. The CDR3 sequence is 13 residues long. CDR1 and CDR2 from the germline V gene are KGHSY and FQNENV. The CDR3, as DNA: TGTGCCAGCAGCCAATCCAGGACTTCGGAGCTGTTTTTT. This sequence encodes CASSQSRTSELFF.

The rearrangement links TRBV3-1 (or the pseudogene TRBV3-2) to TRBJ1-3; the D is unclear. Germline CDR1 LGHDT, CDR2 YNNKEL (reference sequence). Trimming pared 0 bases from V and 2 bases from J, leaving 17 bases between. CDR3 length equals 18 residues. CDR3 DNA sequence: TGTGCCAGCAGCCAAGAGCTCACTTTCGGCCTAACTGGAAACACCATATATTTT. Its protein product is CASSQELTFGLTGNTIYF.

The chain carries TRBV11-3 and TRBJ2-1; D gene uncertain. Germline assignment: CDR1 SGHNT and CDR2 YENEEA. The CDR3 contains 12 residues. V was pared by 3 bases and J by 8 bases, with 8 bases between. CDR3 in amino acids: CASSLDRDEQFF. CDR3 DNA sequence: TGTGCCAGCAGCTTGGACCGGGATGAGCAGTTCTTC.